The clone carrying this TCR beta chain has ten or more counts. The antigen is not known. Molecular-barcoded quantitative 5'-RACE produced these TCR beta libraries. One entry per CDR3 protein, called by TCRdb with MiXCR from the 5' RACE reads. The sample gives 350,000 or so distinct CDR3 sequences, around 7.6% of which show up once; 13% to 15% is in the top ten. This sample is drawn from a study of CD8 T cells in ankylosing spondylitis. The germline CDR1 and CDR2 sequences are SGHRS and YFSETQ. V was clipped by 0 bases and J by 1 base, with 8 bases between them. This CDR3 is 15 amino acids long. Points from the study as a whole: Apparently characteristic of ankylosing spondylitis blood was a TCR beta motif (roughly 8 highly homologous variants). A subset of motif variants has previously been described in the synovial fluid and blood of reactive arthritis. Disease-associated clonotypes exhibited CD8+ identity and were relatively infrequent in peripheral blood.

The material sequenced was blood, either unsorted or a sorted T cell fraction (not recorded which). The rearrangement joins TRBV5-1 to TRBJ2-1; D unresolved. The TCR was taken from a male donor with ankylosing spondylitis. The CDR3: CASSLGAVSYNEQFF. The CDR3 nucleotides read TGCGCCAGCAGCTTGGGGGCAGTATCCTACAATGAGCAGTTCTTC.